Listed here are 8 T cell receptor beta chains from one sample, sequenced in a study of cytomegalovirus exposure and HLA in healthy donors. PCR amplification relied on 60 Vbeta primers (plus 13 Jbeta primers). Method: immunoSEQ multiplex PCR; TCRdb's copy keeps in-frame clones and lacks some. The sample lists more than 85,000 clones, roughly two thirds seen once, with 6.3% in the top ten. The sample comprised PBMCs. Receptors were obtained from a woman younger than 45 in good health and CMV-seronegative.

The rearrangement uses TRBV5-6 and TRBJ2-7, with D uncertain. The V end was cut by 0 bases, the J end by 0 bases, with 7 bases between. CDR3 size: 14 residues. CDR1 is SGHDT and CDR2 is YYEEEE in the germline V gene. The CDR3 region has the DNA TGTGCCAGCAGCTTGGTCCCCAGCTCCTACGAGCAGTACTTC. It translates to CASSLVPSSYEQYF.

The V gene is TRBV6-5, the J gene TRBJ2-7; D call uncertain. Trimming took off 0 bases at V and 4 bases at J, with 7 bases between the two ends. CDR1 is MNHEY and CDR2 is SVGAGI in the germline V gene. This CDR3 has 13 residues. CDR3 region: CASSYSTGYEQYF. Here the CDR3 DNA reads TGTGCCAGCAGTTACTCGACTGGGTACGAGCAGTACTTC.

V and J are TRBV18 and TRBJ2-7, with 11 bases identical to TRBD2. CDR3 length: 16 residues. V trimming: 3 bases; J trimming: 0 bases; junction bases outside the gene matches: 4. The germline V gene has CDR1 KGHSH and CDR2 LQKENI. The CDR3 DNA is TGTGCCAGCTCACCGACTAGCGGGACAAACTCCTACGAGCAGTACTTC. It yields the protein CASSPTSGTNSYEQYF.

This clone was seen a handful of times. The genes are TRBV5-1 and TRBJ2-7, with TRBD1 as a possible D gene (5 bases). Trimming took off 4 bases at V and 3 bases at J, with 20 bases between the two ends. There are 16 residues in the CDR3. Germline loops: CDR1 SGHRS, CDR2 YFSETQ. The CDR3 DNA sequence: TGCGCCAGCAGCGTCGTAACAGGTGGCGTCGGCTACGAGCAGTACTTC. Translated: CASSVVTGGVGYEQYF.

This chain connects TRBV30 to TRBJ2-3; no firm D call. Germline V lookup: CDR1 GTSNPN, CDR2 SVGIG (reference sequence). This CDR3 spans 13 amino acids. V lost 2 bases, J lost 2 bases, and 8 bases lay in between. Here the CDR3 DNA reads TGTGCCTGGAGTCACAGTATCACAGATACGCAGTATTTT. Its protein is CAWSHSITDTQYF.

This chain uses TRBV6-5 with TRBJ1-2; 10 bases are a match to TRBD1. V was clipped by 2 bases and J by 14 bases; unmatched bases: 11. Per the germline V gene, CDR1 is MNHEY and CDR2 is SVGAGI. The CDR3 has 14 residues. DNA of the CDR3: TGTGCCAGCAGTTACGCCAGGGGACAGGGGAAGGGAACCTTC. The encoded protein is CASSYARGQGKGTF.

The chain combines TRBV7-2 with TRBJ2-3; D gene uncertain. Trimming stripped 5 bases from V and 2 bases from J, with 5 bases between. Germline V lookup: CDR1 SGHTA, CDR2 FQGNSA. The CDR3 spans 12 residues. This CDR3 reads CASSAYTDTQYF. The CDR3 DNA is TGTGCCAGCAGCGCGTACACAGATACGCAGTATTTT.

The chain has TRBV30 and TRBJ1-1, with D unresolved. Germline CDR1 GTSNPN, CDR2 SVGIG (reference sequence). V dropped 0 bases and J dropped 5 bases, with 16 bases sitting between them. This CDR3 contains 15 residues. The CDR3 spells CAWSVGVREGTEAFF. CDR3 in DNA: TGTGCCTGGAGTGTCGGGGTTCGGGAGGGAACTGAAGCTTTCTTT. Full variable domain (missing parts from reference TRBV30 and TRBJ1-1): SQTIHQWPATLVQPVGSPLSLECTVEGTSNPNLYWYRQAAGRGLQLLFYSVGIGQISSEVPQNLSASRPQDRQFILSSKKLLLSDSGFYLCAWSVGVREGTEAFFGQGTRLTVV.